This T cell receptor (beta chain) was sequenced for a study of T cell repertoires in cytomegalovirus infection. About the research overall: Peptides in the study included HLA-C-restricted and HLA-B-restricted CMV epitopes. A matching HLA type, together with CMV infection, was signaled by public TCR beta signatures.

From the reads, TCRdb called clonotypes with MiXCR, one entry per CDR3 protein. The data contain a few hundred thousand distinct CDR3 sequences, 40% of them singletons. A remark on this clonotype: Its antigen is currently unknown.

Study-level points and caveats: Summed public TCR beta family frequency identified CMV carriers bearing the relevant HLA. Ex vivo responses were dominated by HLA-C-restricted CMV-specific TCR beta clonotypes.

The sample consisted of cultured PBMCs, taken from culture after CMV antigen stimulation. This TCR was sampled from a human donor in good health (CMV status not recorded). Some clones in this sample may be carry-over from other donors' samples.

CDR3 sequence: CAIGTGADTQYF. CDR3 coding DNA: TGTGCCATCGGAACTGGGGCAGATACGCAGTATTTT. V usage is TRBV10-3 and J usage is TRBJ2-3, with D unclear. The CDR3 is made up of 12 amino acids. CDR1 is ENHRY and CDR2 is SYGVKD in the germline V gene. The germline V and J ends were trimmed by 8 bases and 4 bases, with 10 bases remaining between them.